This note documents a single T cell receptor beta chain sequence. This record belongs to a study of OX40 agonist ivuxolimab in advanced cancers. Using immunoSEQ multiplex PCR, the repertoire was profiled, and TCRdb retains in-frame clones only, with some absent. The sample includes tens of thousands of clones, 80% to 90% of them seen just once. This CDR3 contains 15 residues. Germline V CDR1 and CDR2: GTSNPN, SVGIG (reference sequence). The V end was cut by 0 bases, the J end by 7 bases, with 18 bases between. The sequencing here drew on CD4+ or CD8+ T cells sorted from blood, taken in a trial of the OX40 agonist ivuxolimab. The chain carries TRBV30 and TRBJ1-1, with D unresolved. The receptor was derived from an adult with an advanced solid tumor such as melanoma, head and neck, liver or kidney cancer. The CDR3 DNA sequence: TGTGCCTGGAGTGTACAATTGGGCCAAAAACGTGAAGCTTTCTTT. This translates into CAWSVQLGQKREAFF.